This section outlines one T cell receptor beta chain sequence together with its context. The antigen is unknown. Vbeta (60) and Jbeta (13) primers were used in the PCR. Some clones are missing from TCRdb's copy, which holds only in-frame ones; the method was immunoSEQ multiplex PCR. The profile shows under 150,000 clones, roughly 80% of them singletons. The data were taken from a study of cytomegalovirus exposure and HLA in healthy donors. Study-level results: A later analysis linked more than 15,000 TCR beta sequences to HLA alleles at 0.05 false discovery rate. Previous analysis showed most TCR beta V segments were productive about 87% or about 30% of the time. Association of a missense DCLRE1C variant with TCR beta V- and J-gene trimming was reported in a later analysis. Among the sequence variants, a highly shared cluster was likely an artifact of sequencing.

Germline CDR1 SGHAT, CDR2 FQNNGV. The CDR3 extends over 13 amino acids. V dropped 1 base and J dropped 10; count of bases not matched to a gene: 6. The specimen was PBMCs. The chain links TRBV11-2 to TRBJ1-1, with 7 bases lining up with TRBD1. This receptor was identified in a man aged 40-55 years in good health and CMV-seropositive. In DNA form, the CDR3 reads TGTGCCAGCAGCTTAGGATACAGACAGGGAGCTTTCTTT. Protein: CASSLGYRQGAFF.